The 2 T cell receptor beta chains below all came from one sample that was sequenced in a study of T cells in Graves' hyperthyroidism and ophthalmopathy. Using RNA transcripts as the source, TCR beta CDR3 regions were amplified. HTBI primers were the set used in a first-round RT-PCR of the TCR CDR3. Via MiXCR, TCRdb re-called the multiplex PCR reads, giving one row per CDR3 protein. The sample lists approximately 700,000 distinct CDR3 sequences; around 17% were seen once. The sample comprised blood. These receptors were obtained from a man between 18 and 35 years old with Graves' hyperthyroidism.

This clonotype was seen ten or more times. V usage is TRBV6-6 and J usage is TRBJ1-5, with no clear D. CDR1 and CDR2 from the germline V gene are MNHNY and SVGAGI (reference sequence). This CDR3 region has 18 residues. V was trimmed by 2 bases and J by 6 bases, leaving 23 bases between them. The CDR3 sequence is CASSYAEPGEDRGQPQHF. The CDR3, as DNA: TGTGCCAGCAGTTACGCCGAGCCCGGAGAGGATCGAGGTCAGCCCCAGCATTTT.

This clonotype appeared many times. The rearrangement joins TRBV27 to TRBJ2-2, with 15 nucleotides matching TRBD2. J was trimmed by 5 bases and V by 6 bases; bases with no gene match: 10. CDR1 MNHEY and CDR2 SMNVEV come from the germline V gene (reference sequence). This CDR3 comprises 18 residues. The CDR3 DNA reads as TGTGCCAGCAGCAAAGTCGGACTAGCGGGAGGGGGGACCGGGGAGCTGTTTTTT. It codes for CASSKVGLAGGGTGELFF.